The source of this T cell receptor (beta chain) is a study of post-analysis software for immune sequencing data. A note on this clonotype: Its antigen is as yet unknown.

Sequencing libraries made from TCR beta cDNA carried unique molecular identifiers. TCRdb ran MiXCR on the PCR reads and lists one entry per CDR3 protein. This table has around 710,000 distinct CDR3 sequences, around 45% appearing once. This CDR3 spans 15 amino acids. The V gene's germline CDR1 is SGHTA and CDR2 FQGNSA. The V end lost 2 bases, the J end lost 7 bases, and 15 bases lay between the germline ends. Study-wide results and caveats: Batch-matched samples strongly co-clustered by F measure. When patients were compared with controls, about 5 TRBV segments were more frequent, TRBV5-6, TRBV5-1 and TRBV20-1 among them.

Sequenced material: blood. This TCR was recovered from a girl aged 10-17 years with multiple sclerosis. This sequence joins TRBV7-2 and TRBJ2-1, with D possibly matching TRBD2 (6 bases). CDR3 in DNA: TGTGCCAGCAGCTTAAGTCCTAGCGTGGGGAATGAGCAGTTCTTC. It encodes CASSLSPSVGNEQFF.